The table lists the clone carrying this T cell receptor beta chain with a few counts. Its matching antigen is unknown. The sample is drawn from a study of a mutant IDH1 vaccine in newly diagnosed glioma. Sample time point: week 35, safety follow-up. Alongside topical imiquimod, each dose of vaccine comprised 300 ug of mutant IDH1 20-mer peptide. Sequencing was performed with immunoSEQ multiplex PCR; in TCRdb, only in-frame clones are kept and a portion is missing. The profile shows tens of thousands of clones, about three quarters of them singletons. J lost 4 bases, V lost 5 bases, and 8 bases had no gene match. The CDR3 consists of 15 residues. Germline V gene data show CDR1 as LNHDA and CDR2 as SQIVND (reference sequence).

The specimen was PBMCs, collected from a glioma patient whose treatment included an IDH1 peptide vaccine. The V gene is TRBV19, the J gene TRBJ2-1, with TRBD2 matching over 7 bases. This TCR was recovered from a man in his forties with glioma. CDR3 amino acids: CASSPPAGAYNEQFF. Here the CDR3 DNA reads TGTGCCAGTAGTCCCCCTGCGGGAGCGTACAATGAGCAGTTCTTC.